This T cell receptor (beta chain) is drawn from a study of human T cells and chemical hapten exposure. Study at large: How much TCR each sample yielded varied, mostly because pooled library volumes differed slightly.

Per the study methods: TCRs per sample had a median of approximately 98,000 and ranged from about 23,224 to 700,000. TCRdb itself ran the RACE reads through MiXCR, one entry per CDR3 protein. What appears here as the V and J calls and clone size reflects TCRdb's work, not the paper's. Among fewer than 150,000 distinct CDR3 sequences listed, roughly 15% were seen once. Study observations and caveats: It should be noted that donors had alopecia, so their immune response may differ from healthy people's. Significantly more large CDR3 similarity clusters were formed by expanded TCRs than by controls.

This clonotype has more than one count but fewer than ten. As yet, its antigen is unknown. This sample's time point: patch test 1, 2 weeks after DPC sensitization. Indicated treatment: therapeutic diphenylcyclopropenone sensitization with weekly scalp DPC. The germline CDR1 and CDR2 sequences are SNHLY and FYNNEI. The V and J ends lost 10 bases and 0 bases respectively, with 12 bases between them. The CDR3 is made up of 13 amino acids. The rearrangement uses TRBV2 and TRBJ1-1; tentatively, D is TRBD1 (5 bases). The source of this sequence is a man aged 18-30 years with alopecia areata. Some clones in this sample may be carry-over from other donors' samples. The sequenced sample was whole blood, obtained in connection with sensitization to the hapten diphenylcyclopropenone (DPC). CDR3 in amino acids: CATKGTLNTEAFF. DNA for the CDR3: TGTGCCACCAAGGGGACGTTGAACACTGAAGCTTTCTTT.